This TCR beta chain appears in the sequencing data of a study of cytomegalovirus exposure and HLA in healthy donors. Assay: immunoSEQ multiplex PCR; the TCRdb copy retains only in-frame clones and omits some. The sample has more than 300,000 clones; 75% to 90% are singletons. It was the approximately 130-subject validation cohort, separate from the approximately 700-subject first cohort, to which the donors belonged. Germline V gene data show CDR1 as SNHLY and CDR2 as FYNNEI. The CDR3 runs 15 residues. The study's findings and limits: The study put 150 or so TCR beta chains on its list as cytomegalovirus-associated. Rare TCR sequences predominated, though certain public TCRs were found in many donors. Accounts indicate the classifier identified cytomegalovirus status with strong specificity and sensitivity.

This clone came up once. Its antigen is not known. A read error may produce the germline difference seen at one junction end. This chain joins TRBV2 and TRBJ2-7, with 7 bases identical to TRBD1. The receptor was isolated from a woman aged 18-30 years in good health and CMV-seronegative. Sequenced sample: PBMCs. CDR3 nucleotides: TGTGTCAGCGTGAGACAGGGCACACTCTCCTACGAGCAGTACTTC. It specifies CVSVRQGTLSYEQYF.